This TCR beta chain was identified in a study of T cells in Graves' hyperthyroidism and ophthalmopathy. The CDR3 is 15 residues long. Germline V CDR1 and CDR2: SGHVT, SQSDAQ. Trimming took 5 bases from V and 4 from J, leaving 14 bases between them. Those patients with uncontrolled infection, other autoimmune disease, pregnancy or lactation were excluded. TCR beta CDR3 regions were amplified from RNA transcripts. RT-PCR in the first round (using the HTBI primer set) targeted the TCR CDR3. From the multiplex PCR reads, TCRdb called clonotypes with MiXCR, one entry per CDR3 protein. Among 450,000 to 700,000 distinct CDR3 sequences listed, roughly 46% were seen once.

The clonotype originates from an adult woman with Graves' disease, either hyperthyroidism or ophthalmopathy (not recorded which). V and J are TRBV7-4 and TRBJ2-2; perhaps D is TRBD1 or TRBD2 (5 bases each). Sequences were obtained from peripheral blood or thyroid tissue (not recorded which). CDR3 DNA sequence: TGTGCCAGCAGCCGAGGGGTCAGCCGCACCGGGGAGCTGTTTTTT. Protein sequence: CASSRGVSRTGELFF.